A selection of T cell receptor beta chains follows, all from one sample in a study of post-analysis software for immune sequencing data. TCRdb passed the PCR reads through MiXCR, listing each CDR3 protein once. The sample lists about 200,000 distinct CDR3 sequences, about 30% occurring once. Sequenced material: blood. These receptors originate from a girl aged 2 to 17 with multiple sclerosis. Both conserved end residues are trimmed from each CDR3. Fields, in order: J gene, V gene, D gene, CDR3 protein. D genes are given only for firm matches.

>TRBJ1-2|TRBV29-1|TRBD1
SAAETGDYGYT
>TRBJ2-7|TRBV7-9|TRBD2
ASLAESSYEQY
>TRBJ2-4|TRBV7-8|NA
ASSVKTSQNIQY
>TRBJ2-1|TRBV7-9|NA
ASSLARDYYEQF
>TRBJ1-5|TRBV6-4|NA
ARRVGHRNQPQH
>TRBJ2-1|TRBV18|NA
ASSPLSSHNEQF
>TRBJ2-1|TRBV5-1|TRBD2
ASQRGRAREQF
>TRBJ1-5|TRBV5-1|NA
ASSYGTDSNQPQH
>TRBJ1-2|TRBV5-1|NA
ASSLGGQIYGHT
>TRBJ2-7|TRBV28|NA
ASSPRQPPLYEQY
>TRBJ1-6|TRBV6-1|TRBD1
ASRRQGENSPLH
>TRBJ2-5|TRBV24-1|NA
ATSDSRGAAETQY
>TRBJ1-2|TRBV11-2|NA
ASSPRTMLGQISGYT
>TRBJ1-2|TRBV5-6|NA
ASSLGGTEFNYGYT
>TRBJ2-3|TRBV20-1|NA
RARKGDTQY
>TRBJ1-2|TRBV15|TRBD1
ATSRERTGGYGYT
>TRBJ1-2|TRBV12-3/TRBV12-4|NA
ASSLGDGYT
>TRBJ2-7|TRBV20-1|NA
SARDNYEQY
>TRBJ2-7|TRBV9|NA
ASSDSPATYEQY
>TRBJ2-7|TRBV6-6|NA
AIRRPSYEQY
>TRBJ2-3|TRBV6-4|TRBD1
ASSDGTGGADTQY
>TRBJ2-3|TRBV7-2|TRBD1
ASSLIGTGKTDTQY
>TRBJ2-6|TRBV12-3/TRBV12-4|NA
ASSGRGTGANVLT